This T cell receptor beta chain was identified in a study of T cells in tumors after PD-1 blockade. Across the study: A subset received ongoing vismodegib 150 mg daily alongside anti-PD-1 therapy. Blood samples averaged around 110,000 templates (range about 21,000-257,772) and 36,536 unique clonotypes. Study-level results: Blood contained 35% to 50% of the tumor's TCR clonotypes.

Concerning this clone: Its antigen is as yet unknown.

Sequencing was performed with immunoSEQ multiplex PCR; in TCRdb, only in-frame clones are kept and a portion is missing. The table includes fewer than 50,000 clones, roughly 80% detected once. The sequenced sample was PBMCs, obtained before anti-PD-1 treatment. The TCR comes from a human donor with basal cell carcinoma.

CDR3 protein: CAWNRDRDEKLFF. Here the CDR3 DNA reads TGTGCCTGGAACCGGGACAGGGATGAAAAACTGTTTTTT. The gene calls are TRBV30 and TRBJ1-4; 9 bases are a match to TRBD1. The trim removed 4 bases at V and 6 bases at J, leaving 3 bases unmatched. The length of the CDR3 is 13 residues. Germline assignment: CDR1 GTSNPN and CDR2 SVGIG (reference sequence).